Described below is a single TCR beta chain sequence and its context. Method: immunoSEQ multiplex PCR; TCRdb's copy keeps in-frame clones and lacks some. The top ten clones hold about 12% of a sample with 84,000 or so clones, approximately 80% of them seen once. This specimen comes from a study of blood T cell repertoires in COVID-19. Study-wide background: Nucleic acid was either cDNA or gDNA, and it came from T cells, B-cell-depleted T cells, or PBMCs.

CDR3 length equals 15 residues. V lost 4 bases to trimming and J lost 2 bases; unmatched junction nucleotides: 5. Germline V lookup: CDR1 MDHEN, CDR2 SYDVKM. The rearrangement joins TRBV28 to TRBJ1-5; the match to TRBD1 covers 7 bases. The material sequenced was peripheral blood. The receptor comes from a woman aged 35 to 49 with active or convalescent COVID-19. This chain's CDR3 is CASSSDREGNQPQHF. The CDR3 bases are TGTGCCAGCAGTTCAGACAGGGAAGGCAATCAGCCCCAGCATTTT.